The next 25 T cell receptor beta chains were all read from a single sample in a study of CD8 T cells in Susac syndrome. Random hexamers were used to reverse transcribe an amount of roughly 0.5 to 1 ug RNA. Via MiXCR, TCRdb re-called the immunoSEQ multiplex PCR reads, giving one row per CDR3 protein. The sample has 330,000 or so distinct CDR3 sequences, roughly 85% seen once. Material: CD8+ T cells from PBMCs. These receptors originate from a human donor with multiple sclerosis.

CDR3 loop: CSVAGDTQYF. The CDR3 coding sequence is TGCAGTGTTGCGGGAGATACGCAGTATTTT. The rearrangement uses TRBV20-1 and TRBJ2-3; tentatively, D is TRBD2 (5 bases). This CDR3 contains 10 residues. Looked up from germline, CDR1 is DFQATT and CDR2 is SNEGSKA (reference sequence). The ends were cut back, 7 bases at V and 5 bases at J, with 7 bases in the middle.

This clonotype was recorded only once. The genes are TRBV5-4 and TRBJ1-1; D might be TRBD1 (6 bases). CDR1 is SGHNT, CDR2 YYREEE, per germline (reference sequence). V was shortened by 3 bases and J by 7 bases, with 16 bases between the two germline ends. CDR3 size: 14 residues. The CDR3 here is CASSSPYREFEAFF. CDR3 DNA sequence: TGTGCCAGCAGCTCCCCTTACAGGGAATTTGAAGCTTTCTTT.

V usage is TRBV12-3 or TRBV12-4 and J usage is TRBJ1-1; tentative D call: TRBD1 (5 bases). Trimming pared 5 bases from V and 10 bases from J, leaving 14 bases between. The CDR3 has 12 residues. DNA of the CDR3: TGTGCCAGCAGTGGTAGGAGGGGAGCAGCTTTCTTT. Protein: CASSGRRGAAFF.

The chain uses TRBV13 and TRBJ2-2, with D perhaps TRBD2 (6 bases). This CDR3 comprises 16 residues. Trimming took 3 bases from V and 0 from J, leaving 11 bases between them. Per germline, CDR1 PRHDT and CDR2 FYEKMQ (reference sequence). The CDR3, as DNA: TGTGCCAGCAGCTTGGGACTTCCCGCGAACACCGGGGAGCTGTTTTTT. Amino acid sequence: CASSLGLPANTGELFF.

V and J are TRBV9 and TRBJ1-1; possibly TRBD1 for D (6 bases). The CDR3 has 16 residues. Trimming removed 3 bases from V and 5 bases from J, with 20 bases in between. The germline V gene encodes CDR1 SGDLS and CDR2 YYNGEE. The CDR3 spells CASSAWRGGLGTEAFF. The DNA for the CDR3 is TGTGCCAGCAGCGCCTGGAGGGGGGGGCTTGGGACTGAAGCTTTCTTT.

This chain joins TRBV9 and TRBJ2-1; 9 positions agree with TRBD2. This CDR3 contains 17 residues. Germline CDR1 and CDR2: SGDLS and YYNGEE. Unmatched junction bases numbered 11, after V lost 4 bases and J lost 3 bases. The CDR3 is CASSPEVLAGRYNEQFF. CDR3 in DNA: TGTGCCAGCAGCCCAGAGGTCCTAGCGGGGCGCTACAATGAGCAGTTCTTC.

As DNA, the CDR3 is TGTGCCAGCAGCTTAGCAGAAGGGGTCGCCACTAAAGGCCTAGCGGGAGTAGGTCATGAGCAGTTCTTC. Amino acids: CASSLAEGVATKGLAGVGHEQFF. J is TRBJ2-1 and V is TRBV7-6; 10 nucleotides agree with TRBD2. Trimming cost V 0 bases and J 8 bases; bases outside gene matches: 28. CDR3 length: 23 amino acids. Germline CDR1 and CDR2: SGHVS and FNYEAQ.

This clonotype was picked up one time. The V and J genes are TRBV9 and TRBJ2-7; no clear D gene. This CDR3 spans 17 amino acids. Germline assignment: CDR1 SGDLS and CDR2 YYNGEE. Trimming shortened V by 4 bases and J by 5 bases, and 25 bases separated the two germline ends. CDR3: CASSPSPGAPSLHEQYF. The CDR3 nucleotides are TGTGCCAGCAGCCCGTCGCCAGGAGCGCCGAGCCTCCACGAGCAGTACTTC.

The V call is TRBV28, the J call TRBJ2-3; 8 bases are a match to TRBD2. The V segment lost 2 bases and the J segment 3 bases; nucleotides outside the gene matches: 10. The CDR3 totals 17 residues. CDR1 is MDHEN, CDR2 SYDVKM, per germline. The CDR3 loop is CASSLREAGEWTDTQYF. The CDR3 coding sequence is TGTGCCAGCAGTTTACGAGAAGCGGGAGAGTGGACAGATACGCAGTATTTT.

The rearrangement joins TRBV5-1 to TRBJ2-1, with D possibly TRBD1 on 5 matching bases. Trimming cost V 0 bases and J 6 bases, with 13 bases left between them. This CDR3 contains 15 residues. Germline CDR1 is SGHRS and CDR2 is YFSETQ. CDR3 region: CASSLGQGRANEQFF. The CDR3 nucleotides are TGCGCCAGCAGCTTGGGGCAGGGAAGGGCCAATGAGCAGTTCTTC.

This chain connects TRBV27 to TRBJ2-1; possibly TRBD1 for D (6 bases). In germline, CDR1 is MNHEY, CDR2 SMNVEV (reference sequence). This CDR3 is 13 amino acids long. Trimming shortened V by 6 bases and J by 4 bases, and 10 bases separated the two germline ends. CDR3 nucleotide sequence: TGTGCCAGCAGGTGGACAGCTTACAATGAGCAGTTCTTC. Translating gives CASRWTAYNEQFF.

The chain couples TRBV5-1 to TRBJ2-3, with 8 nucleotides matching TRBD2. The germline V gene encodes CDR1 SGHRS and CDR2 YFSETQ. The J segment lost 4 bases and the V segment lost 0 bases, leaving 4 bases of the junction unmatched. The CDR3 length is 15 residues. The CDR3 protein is CASSLAGGVADTQYF. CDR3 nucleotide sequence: TGCGCCAGCAGCTTGGCGGGAGGGGTAGCAGATACGCAGTATTTT. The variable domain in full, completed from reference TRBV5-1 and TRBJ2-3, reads KAGVTQTPRYLIKTRGQQVTLSCSPISGHRSVSWYQQTPGQGLQFLFEYFSETQRNKGNFPGRFSGRQFSNSRSEMNVSTLELGDSALYLCASSLAGGVADTQYFGPGTRLTVL.

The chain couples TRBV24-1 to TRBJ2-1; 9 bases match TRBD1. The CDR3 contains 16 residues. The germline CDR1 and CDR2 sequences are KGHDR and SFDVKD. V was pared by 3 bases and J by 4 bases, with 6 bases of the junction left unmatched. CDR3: CATSDHTGGNYNEQFF. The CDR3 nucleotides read TGTGCCACCAGTGATCATACAGGGGGCAATTACAATGAGCAGTTCTTC.

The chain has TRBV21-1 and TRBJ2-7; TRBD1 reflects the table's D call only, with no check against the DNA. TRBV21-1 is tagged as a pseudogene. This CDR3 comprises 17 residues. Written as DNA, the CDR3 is TGTGCCAGCAGCATCCTGGGACAGGGAACTAGCGTTCCCGAGCAGTACTTC. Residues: CASSILGQGTSVPEQYF.

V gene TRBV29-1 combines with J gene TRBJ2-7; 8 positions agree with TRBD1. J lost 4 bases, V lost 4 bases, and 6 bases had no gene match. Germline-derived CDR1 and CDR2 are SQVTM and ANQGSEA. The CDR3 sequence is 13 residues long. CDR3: CSVVGDRIYEQYF. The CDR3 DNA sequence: TGCAGCGTTGTGGGGGACAGGATATACGAGCAGTACTTC.

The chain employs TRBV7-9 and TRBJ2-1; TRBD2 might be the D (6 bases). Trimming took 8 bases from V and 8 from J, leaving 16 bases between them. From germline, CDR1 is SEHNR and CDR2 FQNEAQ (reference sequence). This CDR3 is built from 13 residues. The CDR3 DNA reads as TGTGCCAGCTTGGAGGGAGGCGACGATGAGCAGTTCTTC. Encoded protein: CASLEGGDDEQFF.

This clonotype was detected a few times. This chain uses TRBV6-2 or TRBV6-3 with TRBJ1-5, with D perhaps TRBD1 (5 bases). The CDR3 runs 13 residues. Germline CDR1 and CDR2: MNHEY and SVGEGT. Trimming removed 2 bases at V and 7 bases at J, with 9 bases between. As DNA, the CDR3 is TGTGCCAGCAGTTACGAGGACAACCAGCCCCAGCATTTT. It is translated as CASSYEDNQPQHF.

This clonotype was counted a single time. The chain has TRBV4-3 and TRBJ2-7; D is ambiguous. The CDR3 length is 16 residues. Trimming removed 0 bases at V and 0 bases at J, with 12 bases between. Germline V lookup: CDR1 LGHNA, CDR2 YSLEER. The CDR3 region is CASSQEGLSGSYEQYF. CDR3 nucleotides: TGCGCCAGCAGCCAAGAGGGCCTGTCTGGCTCCTACGAGCAGTACTTC.

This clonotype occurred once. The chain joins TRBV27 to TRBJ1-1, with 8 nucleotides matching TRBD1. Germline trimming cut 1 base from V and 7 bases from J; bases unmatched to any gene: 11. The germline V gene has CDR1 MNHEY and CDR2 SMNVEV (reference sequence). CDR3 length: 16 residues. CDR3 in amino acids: CASSLYNRGSSDEAFF. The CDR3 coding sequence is TGTGCCAGCAGTTTATACAACAGGGGGAGTAGTGATGAAGCTTTCTTT.

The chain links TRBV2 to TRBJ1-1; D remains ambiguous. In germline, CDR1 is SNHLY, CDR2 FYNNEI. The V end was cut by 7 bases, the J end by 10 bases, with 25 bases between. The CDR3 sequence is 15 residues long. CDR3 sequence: CASNRRVPFRPGAFF. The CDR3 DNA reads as TGTGCCAGCAATAGACGTGTCCCTTTTCGTCCCGGAGCTTTCTTT.

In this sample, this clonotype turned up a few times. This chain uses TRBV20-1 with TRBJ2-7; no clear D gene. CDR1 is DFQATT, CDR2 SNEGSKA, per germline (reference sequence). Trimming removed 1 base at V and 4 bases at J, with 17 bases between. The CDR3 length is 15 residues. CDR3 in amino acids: CSARAADTNQYEQYF. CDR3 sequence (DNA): TGCAGTGCTAGAGCCGCCGATACCAACCAATACGAGCAGTACTTC.

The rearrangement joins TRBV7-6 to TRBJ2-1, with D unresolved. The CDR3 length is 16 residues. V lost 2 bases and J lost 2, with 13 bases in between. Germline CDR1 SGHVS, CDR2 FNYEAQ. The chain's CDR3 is CASSLPQAPAYNEQFF. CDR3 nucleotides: TGTGCCAGCAGCTTACCCCAGGCACCCGCCTACAATGAGCAGTTCTTC.

The CDR3 reads CASSLSLDYEQYF. The CDR3 bases are TGTGCCAGCAGTTTGAGTTTGGACTACGAGCAGTACTTC. The genes are TRBV27 and TRBJ2-7; no clear D gene. V gave up 3 bases and J gave up 3 bases, with 9 bases separating them. Looked up from germline, CDR1 is MNHEY and CDR2 is SMNVEV (reference sequence). The CDR3 runs 13 residues.

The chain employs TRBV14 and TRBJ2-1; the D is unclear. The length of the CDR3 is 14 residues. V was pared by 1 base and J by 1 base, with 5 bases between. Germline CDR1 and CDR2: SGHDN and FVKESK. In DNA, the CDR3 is TGTGCCAGCAGCCAAGTGACGTCCTACAATGAGCAGTTCTTC. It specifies CASSQVTSYNEQFF.

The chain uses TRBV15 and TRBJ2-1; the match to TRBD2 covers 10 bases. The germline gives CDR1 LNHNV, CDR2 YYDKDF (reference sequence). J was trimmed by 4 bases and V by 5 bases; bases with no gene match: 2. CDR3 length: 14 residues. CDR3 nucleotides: TGTGCCACCAGCGGACTAGCGGTTTACAATGAGCAGTTCTTC. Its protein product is CATSGLAVYNEQFF.